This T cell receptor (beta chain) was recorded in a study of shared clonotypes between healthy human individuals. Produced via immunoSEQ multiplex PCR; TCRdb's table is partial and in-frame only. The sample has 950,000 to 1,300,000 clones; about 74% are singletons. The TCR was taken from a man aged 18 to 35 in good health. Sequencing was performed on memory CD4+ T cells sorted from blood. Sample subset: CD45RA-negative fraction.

The CDR3 DNA follows: TGCGCCAGCAGCTTGTCCCTGACTGAAGAGACCCAGTACTTC. Amino acid sequence: CASSLSLTEETQYF. V and J are TRBV5-1 and TRBJ2-5; no firm D call. The CDR3 is made up of 14 amino acids. CDR1 and CDR2 (germline): SGHRS, YFSETQ. V was clipped by 1 base and J by 3 bases, with 10 bases between them.